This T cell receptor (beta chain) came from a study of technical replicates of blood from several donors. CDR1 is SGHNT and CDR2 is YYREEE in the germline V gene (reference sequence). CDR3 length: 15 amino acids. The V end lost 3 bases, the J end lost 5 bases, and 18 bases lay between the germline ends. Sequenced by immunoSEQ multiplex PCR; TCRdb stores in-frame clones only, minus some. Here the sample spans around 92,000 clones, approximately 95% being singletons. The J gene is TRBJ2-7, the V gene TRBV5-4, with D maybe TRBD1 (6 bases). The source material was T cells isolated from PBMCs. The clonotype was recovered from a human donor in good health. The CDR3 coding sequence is TGTGCCAGCAGCTCGACAGGCCTCAATATGGACGAGCAGTACTTC. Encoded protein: CASSSTGLNMDEQYF. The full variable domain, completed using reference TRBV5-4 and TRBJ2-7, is ETGVTQSPTHLIKTRGQQVTLRCSSQSGHNTVSWYQQALGQGPQFIFQYYREEENGRGNFPPRFSGLQFPNYSSELNVNALELDDSALYLCASSSTGLNMDEQYFGPGTRLTVT.